The present entry profiles one T cell receptor (beta chain) with its context. Its antigen is still unknown. This entry belongs to a study of T cell responses to AZD1222 COVID-19 vaccine. Study findings and constraints: Donors were mostly white British, more females; clonal diversity possibly underestimated. After the peak T cell response, and only then, were repertoires sampled. The study identified only a handful of AZD1222 recipients as seropositive at baseline.

Profiling relied on immunoSEQ multiplex PCR, and the TCRdb table lists in-frame clones only, not all of them. This table holds 150,000 to 160,000 clones, about 85% found once. The germline gives CDR1 KGHDR, CDR2 SFDVKD. This CDR3 contains 15 residues. V was pared by 1 base and J by 5 bases, with 3 bases of the junction left unmatched. The sequencing used peripheral blood, collected after recovery from COVID-19. The clonotype was recovered from an adult who had recovered from COVID-19. V gene TRBV24-1 combines with J gene TRBJ2-5; TRBD2 aligns across 10 bases. CDR3 sequence (DNA): TGTGCCACCAGTGATTTAGGGACTAGCGATGAGACCCAGTACTTC. Translated: CATSDLGTSDETQYF.